The 17 T cell receptor beta chains listed next were all sequenced from one sample in a study of blood T cell repertoires in COVID-19. TCRdb keeps only in-frame clones here, not all; method: immunoSEQ multiplex PCR. The table lists some 300,000 clones, just under 90% of them singletons, with less than 3.5% in the top ten. Sequences were obtained from PBMCs or T cells enriched from blood (not recorded which). The receptors come from a woman aged 45 to 65 who had been exposed to COVID-19.

The chain recombines TRBV3-1 (or the pseudogene TRBV3-2) with TRBJ2-7, with 7 bases lining up with TRBD1. With V trimmed by 3 bases and J by 6 bases, 17 bases remained unmatched. Germline CDR1 is LGHDT and CDR2 is YNNKEL (reference sequence). This CDR3 is 17 amino acids long. CDR3 DNA sequence: TGTGCCAGCAGCCATCCCAGGGCAGGGGGTTTTGGTTCCGAGCAGTACTTC. Translating gives CASSHPRAGGFGSEQYF.

The chain uses TRBV7-8 and TRBJ1-2; the D gene is possibly TRBD1 (5 bases). Germline CDR1 reads SGHVS; CDR2 reads FQNEAQ. V was clipped by 1 base and J by 4 bases, with 13 bases between them. This CDR3 comprises 15 residues. CDR3 protein: CASSLVDTILYGYTF. The CDR3 bases are TGTGCCAGCAGCTTAGTGGACACCATACTCTATGGCTACACCTTC.

V gene TRBV12-5 combines with J gene TRBJ2-1; 8 nucleotides agree with TRBD1. This CDR3 has 15 amino acids. Germline lookup yields CDR1 LGHNT and CDR2 FRNRAP. Unmatched junction bases numbered 8, after V lost 2 bases and J lost 8 bases. CDR3 nucleotides: TGTGCTAGTGGTTTGACCGACGGACAGGGTTATGAGCAGTTCTTC. This translates into CASGLTDGQGYEQFF.

The J gene is TRBJ1-1, the V gene TRBV19; D remains unclear. Germline V gives CDR1 LNHDA, CDR2 SQIVND (reference sequence). The CDR3 runs 14 residues. With 3 bases removed from V and 5 bases from J, the gap between germline ends came to 13 bases. Here the CDR3 DNA reads TGTGCCAGTAGTATCGGGGTGCGGGCAACTGAAGCTTTCTTT. It translates to CASSIGVRATEAFF.

This clone was seen just once. The V call is TRBV20-1, the J call TRBJ1-2; D may be TRBD1 (5 bases). The CDR3 is 10 amino acids. Trimming shortened V by 6 bases and J by 13 bases, and 15 bases separated the two germline ends. Germline CDR1 DFQATT, CDR2 SNEGSKA (reference sequence). The CDR3 protein is CSASREEVTF. The DNA for the CDR3 is TGCAGTGCCAGCAGGGAGGAAGTCACCTTC.

The chain links TRBV3-1 (or the pseudogene TRBV3-2) to TRBJ2-1, with D perhaps matching TRBD2 (7 bases). Deletions cut 3 bases from V and 4 bases from J, with 16 bases between. This CDR3 is built from 16 residues. Germline assignment: CDR1 LGHDT and CDR2 YNNKEL (reference sequence). As DNA, the CDR3 is TGTGCCAGCAGCCAGATAGTCCGGGGGGCTTACAATGAGCAGTTCTTC. Protein: CASSQIVRGAYNEQFF.

This rearrangement joins TRBV5-1 to TRBJ1-2; TRBD1 matches at 9 bases. The CDR3 runs 15 residues. CDR1 and CDR2 from the germline V gene are SGHRS and YFSETQ. The junction had 11 bases not matched to a gene; V was cut back by 3 bases and J by 8 bases. CDR3 in DNA: TGCGCCAGCAGCTCCCGAGGGGGACAGGGAGGCGGCTACACCTTC. Protein sequence: CASSSRGGQGGGYTF. Complete variable domain (other parts from reference TRBV5-1 and TRBJ1-2): KAGVTQTPRYLIKTRGQQVTLSCSPISGHRSVSWYQQTPGQGLQFLFEYFSETQRNKGNFPGRFSGRQFSNSRSEMNVSTLELGDSALYLCASSSRGGQGGGYTFGSGTRLTVV.

The V call is TRBV6-2 or TRBV6-3, the J call TRBJ2-7, with 9 bases lining up with TRBD1. V dropped 5 bases and J dropped 3; count of bases not matched to a gene: 14. The CDR3 is made up of 17 amino acids. Germline values: CDR1 MNHEY, CDR2 SVGEGT. CDR3 residues: CASSTRTGDKRLYEQYF. The CDR3 DNA follows: TGTGCCAGCAGTACGCGGACAGGGGACAAAAGACTCTACGAGCAGTACTTC.

The chain recombines TRBV5-1 with TRBJ1-3; D is unclear. CDR3 length equals 14 residues. In germline, CDR1 is SGHRS, CDR2 YFSETQ. V gave up 2 bases and J gave up 3 bases, with 9 bases separating them. CDR3 in amino acids: CASSFALGGNTIYF. The CDR3 region has the DNA TGCGCCAGCAGCTTCGCGCTTGGTGGAAACACCATATATTTT.

CDR3 loop: CASSRTGGTDTQYF. The CDR3 DNA sequence: TGTGCCAGCAGCAGGACGGGGGGAACAGATACGCAGTATTTT. The V gene is TRBV27, the J gene TRBJ2-3; 7 bases map to TRBD2. The V and J ends lost 6 bases and 3 bases, in that order; junction bases with no gene match: 6. Germline assignment: CDR1 MNHEY and CDR2 SMNVEV (reference sequence). There are 14 residues in the CDR3.

The chain links TRBV7-9 to TRBJ2-5; 8 bases match TRBD2. After removal of 6 bases from V and 2 bases from J, the junction contained 8 bases not matched to a gene. This CDR3 is built from 15 residues. CDR1 and CDR2 from the germline V gene are SEHNR and FQNEAQ (reference sequence). CDR3 sequence (DNA): TGTGCCAGCAGACCGAGCGGGGGTGGGCAAGAGACCCAGTACTTC. Translating gives CASRPSGGGQETQYF. Together with reference TRBV7-9 and TRBJ2-5, the CDR3 gives the full variable domain: DTGVSQNPRHKITKRGQNVTFRCDPISEHNRLYWYRQTLGQGPEFLTYFQNEAQLEKSRLLSDRFSAERPKGSFSTLEIQRTEQGDSAMYLCASRPSGGGQETQYFGPGTRLLVL.

The chain couples TRBV12-3 or TRBV12-4 to TRBJ1-1; 7 bases line up with TRBD1. The J segment lost 3 bases and the V segment lost 3 bases, leaving 1 base of the junction unmatched. The CDR3 runs to 13 residues. The CDR3 region has the DNA TGTGCCAGCAGTTTCGACAGGGACACTGAAGCTTTCTTT. Its protein is CASSFDRDTEAFF.

This clone showed up just a few times. The chain recombines TRBV5-8 with TRBJ1-1; D gene ambiguous. V lost 2 bases, J lost 2 bases, and 13 bases lay in between. The CDR3 consists of 15 residues. The germline V gene has CDR1 SGHTS and CDR2 YDEGEE. This CDR3 is CASSFGVGVNTEAFF. The DNA of the CDR3 is TGTGCCAGCAGCTTTGGTGTCGGAGTTAACACTGAAGCTTTCTTT.

The gene calls are TRBV9 and TRBJ1-4; TRBD1 aligns across 7 bases. CDR3 size: 16 residues. Germline assignment: CDR1 SGDLS and CDR2 YYNGEE. J was trimmed by 4 bases and V by 3 bases; bases with no gene match: 9. The CDR3 DNA sequence: TGTGCCAGCAGCGAAGCCGGGACAGAAATTAATGAAAAACTGTTTTTT. This codes for CASSEAGTEINEKLFF.

The rearrangement links TRBV7-2 to TRBJ2-7; D is unresolved. CDR1 is SGHTA, CDR2 FQGNSA, per germline. CDR3 length equals 11 residues. The V and J ends lost 4 bases and 9 bases respectively, with 10 bases between them. The DNA for the CDR3 is TGTGCCAGCAGCTCCCCAACGGGGCAGTACTTC. Translated: CASSSPTGQYF.

The V and J genes are TRBV9 and TRBJ1-3, with unresolved D. Trimming shortened V by 3 bases and J by 1 base, and 11 bases separated the two germline ends. Germline V CDR1 and CDR2: SGDLS, YYNGEE. This CDR3 has 15 amino acids. CDR3: CASSANLGSGNTIYF. CDR3 sequence (DNA): TGTGCCAGCAGCGCGAACCTAGGTTCTGGAAACACCATATATTTT.

V is TRBV2 and J is TRBJ2-3, with 9 positions matching TRBD1. Germline-derived CDR1 and CDR2 are SNHLY and FYNNEI. J lost 4 bases, V lost 6 bases, and 5 bases had no gene match. The CDR3 sequence is 14 residues long. The CDR3 is CASSLGQGPDTQYF. DNA of the CDR3: TGTGCCAGCAGCCTGGGACAGGGACCAGATACGCAGTATTTT.